Below, 5 T cell receptor beta chains from the same sample are listed, as sequenced in a study of T cell changes during pregnancy in multiple sclerosis. TCRdb keeps only in-frame clones here, not all; method: immunoSEQ multiplex PCR. The data contain 60,000 to 65,000 clones, approximately 92% of them singletons. This specimen was peripheral blood, taken in the second trimester of pregnancy. These receptors all stem from a female donor with multiple sclerosis, enrolled in a pregnancy study.

The V call is TRBV28, the J call TRBJ2-6; 7 nucleotides align to TRBD1. Trimming took 3 bases from V and 1 from J; bases not matched to a gene: 9. The CDR3 loop spans 18 amino acids. CDR1 and CDR2 from the germline V gene are MDHEN and SYDVKM. CDR3 sequence (DNA): TGTGCCAGCAGTTTGGCGACAGGGACCACTTCTGGGGCCAACGTCCTGACTTTC. It translates to CASSLATGTTSGANVLTF.

This sequence joins TRBV2 and TRBJ1-1; D is perhaps TRBD1 (5 bases). Germline CDR1 is SNHLY and CDR2 is FYNNEI. The V and J ends lost 6 bases and 4 bases respectively, with 18 bases between them. The CDR3 has 15 residues. This CDR3 is CASSRVRGWGTEAFF. CDR3 coding DNA: TGTGCCAGCAGCCGGGTTCGGGGGTGGGGCACTGAAGCTTTCTTT.

The V gene is TRBV13, the J gene TRBJ1-1; the D is unclear. V lost 3 bases and J 4 bases, leaving 12 bases between the germline ends. This CDR3 spans 14 amino acids. In germline, CDR1 is PRHDT, CDR2 FYEKMQ (reference sequence). The CDR3 protein is CASSFDAGSTEAFF. The CDR3 DNA reads as TGTGCCAGCAGCTTTGATGCGGGATCCACTGAAGCTTTCTTT.

This clone was seen a handful of times. The chain recombines TRBV30 with TRBJ2-6; TRBD1 aligns across 10 bases. V shed 5 bases and J 2 bases; nucleotides not matched to a gene: 6. CDR1 and CDR2 from the germline V gene are GTSNPN and SVGIG (reference sequence). This CDR3 has 16 amino acids. As DNA, the CDR3 is TGTGCCTGGCGACAGGGGGCCTCGACTGGGGCCAACGTCCTGACTTTC. Translation: CAWRQGASTGANVLTF.

This clone was seen a single time. The chain links TRBV10-1 to TRBJ2-3; the match to TRBD2 covers 11 bases. From germline, CDR1 is WNHNN and CDR2 SYGVQD (reference sequence). V was pared by 3 bases and J by 2 bases, with 13 bases of the junction left unmatched. The CDR3 totals 19 residues. DNA of the CDR3: TGCGCCAGCAGTGATTTTTTGCCTAGCGGGAGGCGTTACACAGATACGCAGTATTTT. Translation gives CASSDFLPSGRRYTDTQYF.